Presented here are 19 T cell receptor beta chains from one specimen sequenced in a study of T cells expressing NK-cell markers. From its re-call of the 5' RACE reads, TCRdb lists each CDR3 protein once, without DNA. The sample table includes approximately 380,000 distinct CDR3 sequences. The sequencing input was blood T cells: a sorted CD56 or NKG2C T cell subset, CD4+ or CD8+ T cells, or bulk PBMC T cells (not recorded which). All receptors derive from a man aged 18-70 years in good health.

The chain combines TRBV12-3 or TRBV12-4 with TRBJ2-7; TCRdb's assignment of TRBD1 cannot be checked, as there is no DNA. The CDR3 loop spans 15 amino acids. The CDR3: CASSPNTGGSYEQYF.

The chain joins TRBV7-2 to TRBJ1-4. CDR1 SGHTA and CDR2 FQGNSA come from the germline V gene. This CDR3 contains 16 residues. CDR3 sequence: CASSLSGITTNEKLFF.

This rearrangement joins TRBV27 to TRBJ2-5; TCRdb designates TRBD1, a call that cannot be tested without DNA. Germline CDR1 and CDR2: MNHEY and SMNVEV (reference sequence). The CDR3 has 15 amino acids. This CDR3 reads CASSADRVNRETQYF.

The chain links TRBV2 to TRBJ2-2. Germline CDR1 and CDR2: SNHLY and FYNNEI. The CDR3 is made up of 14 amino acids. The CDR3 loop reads CATQFIGVTGELFF.

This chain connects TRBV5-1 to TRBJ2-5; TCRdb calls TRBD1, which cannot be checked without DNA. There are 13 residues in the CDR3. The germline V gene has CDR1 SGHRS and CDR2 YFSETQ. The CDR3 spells CASYRDRGETQYF.

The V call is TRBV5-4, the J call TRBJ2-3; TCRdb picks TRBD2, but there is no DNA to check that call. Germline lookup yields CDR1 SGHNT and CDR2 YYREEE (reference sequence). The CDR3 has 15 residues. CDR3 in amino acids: CASSQAGVSTDTQYF.

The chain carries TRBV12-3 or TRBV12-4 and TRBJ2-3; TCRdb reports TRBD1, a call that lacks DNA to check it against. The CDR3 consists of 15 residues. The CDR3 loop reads CASKLGGGYGDTQYF.

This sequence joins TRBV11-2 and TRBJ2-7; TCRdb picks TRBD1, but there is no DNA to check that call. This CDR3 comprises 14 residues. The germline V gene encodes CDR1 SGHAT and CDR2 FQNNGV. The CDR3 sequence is CASSLAPGEDEQYF.

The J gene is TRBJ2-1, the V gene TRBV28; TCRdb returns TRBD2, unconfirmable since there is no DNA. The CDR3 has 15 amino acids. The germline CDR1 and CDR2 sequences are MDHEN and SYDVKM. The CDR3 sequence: CATRRALRSYNEQFF.

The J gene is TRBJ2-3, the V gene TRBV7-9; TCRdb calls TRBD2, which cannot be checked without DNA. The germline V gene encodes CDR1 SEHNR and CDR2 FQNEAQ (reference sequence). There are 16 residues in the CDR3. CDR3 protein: CASSFGGGPSTDTQYF.

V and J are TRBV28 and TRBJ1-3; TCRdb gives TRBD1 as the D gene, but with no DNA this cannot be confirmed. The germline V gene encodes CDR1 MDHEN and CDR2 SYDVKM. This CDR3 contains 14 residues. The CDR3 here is CASSFPGQFDTIYF.

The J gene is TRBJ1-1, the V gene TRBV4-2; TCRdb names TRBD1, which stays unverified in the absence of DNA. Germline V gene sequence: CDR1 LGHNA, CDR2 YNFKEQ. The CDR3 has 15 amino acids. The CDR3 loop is CASSQYPETNTEAFF.

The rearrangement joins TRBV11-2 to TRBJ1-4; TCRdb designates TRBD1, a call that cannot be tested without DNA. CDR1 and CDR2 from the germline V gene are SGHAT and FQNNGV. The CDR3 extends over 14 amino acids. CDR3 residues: CASSYGGKNEKLFF.

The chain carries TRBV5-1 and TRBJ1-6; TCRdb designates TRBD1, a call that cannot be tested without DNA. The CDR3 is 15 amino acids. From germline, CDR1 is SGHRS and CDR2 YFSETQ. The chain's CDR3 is CASSLVGQDNSPLHF.

The CDR3 here is CASSLGTGGADTQYF. The chain has TRBV5-1 and TRBJ2-3; the TCRdb D gene call, TRBD1, has no DNA to confirm it. CDR3 length: 15 residues. The germline V gene has CDR1 SGHRS and CDR2 YFSETQ.

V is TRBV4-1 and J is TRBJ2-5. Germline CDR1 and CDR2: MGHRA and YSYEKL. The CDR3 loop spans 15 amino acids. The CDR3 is CASSQDRHNQETQYF.

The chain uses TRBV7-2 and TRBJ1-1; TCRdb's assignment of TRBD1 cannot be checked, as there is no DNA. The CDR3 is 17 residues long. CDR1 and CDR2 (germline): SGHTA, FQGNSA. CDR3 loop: CASSLGSTQGPKTGAFF. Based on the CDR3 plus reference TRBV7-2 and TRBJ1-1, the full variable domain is GAGVSQSPSNKVTEKGKDVELRCDPISGHTALYWYRQSLGQGLEFLIYFQGNSAPDKSGLPSDRFSAERTGGSVSTLTIQRTQQEDSAVYLCASSLGSTQGPKTGAFFGQGTRLTVV.

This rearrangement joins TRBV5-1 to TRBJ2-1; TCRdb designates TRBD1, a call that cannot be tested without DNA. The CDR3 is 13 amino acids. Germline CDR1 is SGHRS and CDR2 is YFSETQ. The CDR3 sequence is CASSLGQRGSGFF.

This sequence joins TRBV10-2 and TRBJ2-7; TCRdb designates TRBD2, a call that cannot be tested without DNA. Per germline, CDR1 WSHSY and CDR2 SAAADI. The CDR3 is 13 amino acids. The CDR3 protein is CASIPGLAGEQYF.